The sequence of this T cell receptor (beta chain) was determined in a study of shared clonotypes between healthy human individuals. Study summary: Per donor, three plates held CD4 naive cells, three held CD4 memory, two held CD8 naive and one held CD8 memory.

It was into CD45RA+ naive and CD45RA-negative memory subsets that the CD4+ cells were split. The CDR3 contains 15 residues. In germline, CDR1 is SGDLS, CDR2 YYNGEE. Deletions cut 4 bases from V and 4 bases from J, with 17 bases between. The assay was immunoSEQ multiplex PCR, and TCRdb's table has in-frame clones only and misses some. Of hundreds of thousands of clones in the sample, approximately 79% were seen once. Ten or more counts support this clone. This chain joins TRBV9 and TRBJ1-2; weak D call: TRBD1 (5 bases). The clonotype comes from a woman younger than 45 in good health. Sequences were obtained from memory CD4+ T cells sorted from blood. The subset is: CD45RA-negative fraction. The CDR3 reads CASSPHEGKGYGYTF. CDR3 coding DNA: TGTGCCAGCAGCCCTCATGAGGGGAAGGGCTATGGCTACACCTTC.